The next 13 T cell receptor beta chains were all read from a single sample in a study of shared clonotypes between healthy human individuals. Generated by immunoSEQ multiplex PCR, the TCRdb table keeps only in-frame clones and is missing some. The sample consists of 600,000 to 700,000 clones, about 80% of them appearing once. Input material: memory CD4+ T cells sorted from blood. Subset defined: CD45RA-negative fraction. These receptors all come from a woman aged 25 to 39 in good health.

This chain connects TRBV6-6 to TRBJ1-2; maybe TRBD1 (6 bases). V was pared by 2 bases and J by 8 bases, with 18 bases between. This CDR3 has 15 residues. From germline, CDR1 is MNHNY and CDR2 SVGAGI (reference sequence). CDR3 DNA sequence: TGTGCCAGCAGTTACGGTCACCAGGGGCAGAGGGGCTACACCTTC. Its translation: CASSYGHQGQRGYTF.

The chain combines TRBV9 with TRBJ2-2; D assignment may be TRBD1 or TRBD2 (5 bases each). This CDR3 spans 15 amino acids. V shed 0 bases and J shed 2 bases, with 8 bases lying between them. CDR1 and CDR2 from the germline V gene are SGDLS and YYNGEE. The DNA of the CDR3 is TGTGCCAGCAGCGTAGGGGGGATTAACACCGGGGAGCTGTTTTTT. Its protein product is CASSVGGINTGELFF.

The rearrangement links TRBV5-1 to TRBJ1-2; 7 nucleotides agree with TRBD1. The CDR3 covers 13 residues. Germline CDR1 and CDR2: SGHRS and YFSETQ. V shed 5 bases and J 3 bases; nucleotides not matched to a gene: 4. Here the CDR3 reads CASRVGTDYGYTF. For the CDR3, the DNA is TGCGCCAGCAGGGTTGGGACAGACTATGGCTACACCTTC.

In nucleotides, the CDR3 is TGTGCCAGCAGCCGCAAAAACATTCAGTACTTC. Protein sequence: CASSRKNIQYF. The chain uses TRBV5-4 and TRBJ2-4; D is unclear. Trimming cost V 4 bases and J 3 bases, with 2 bases left between them. Germline loops: CDR1 SGHNT, CDR2 YYREEE (reference sequence). The CDR3 loop spans 11 amino acids.

With regard to this clone: A junction end diverges from the germline sequence, so it may reflect a read error. The chain couples TRBV7-8 to TRBJ1-3; tentatively, D is TRBD1 (5 bases). Per the germline V gene, CDR1 is SGHVS and CDR2 is FQNEAQ. The CDR3 length is 12 residues. The CDR3: CASSLDVRTNDF. CDR3 DNA sequence: TGTGCCAGCAGCTTAGATGTCCGGACAAATGATTTT.

This clone was counted a few times. The chain couples TRBV4-3 to TRBJ1-3; D is uncertain. The germline V gene encodes CDR1 LGHNA and CDR2 YSLEER. The CDR3 runs to 15 residues. V lost 0 bases, J lost 4 bases, and 10 bases lay in between. Written as DNA, the CDR3 is TGCGCCAGCAGCCAAGATCTTGGTCACGGAAACACCATATATTTT. Residues: CASSQDLGHGNTIYF.

The chain couples TRBV4-1 to TRBJ1-1; unclear D gene. CDR1 is MGHRA and CDR2 is YSYEKL in the germline V gene. The CDR3 length is 14 residues. Trimming cost V 1 base and J 5 bases, with 11 bases left between them. The CDR3: CASSQARIVTEAFF. For the CDR3, the DNA is TGCGCCAGCAGCCAAGCCAGGATTGTAACTGAAGCTTTCTTT.

The gene calls are TRBV4-1 and TRBJ2-2, with 10 bases lining up with TRBD2. Trimming at V came to 3 bases and at J to 9 bases, leaving 16 bases not matched to a gene. CDR3 length: 18 residues. Looked up from germline, CDR1 is MGHRA and CDR2 is YSYEKL. CDR3 loop: CASSHQPIASGGRRELFF. CDR3 nucleotides: TGCGCCAGCAGCCACCAACCGATCGCTAGCGGGGGCCGAAGGGAGCTGTTTTTT.

This clone was observed a handful of times. The chain couples TRBV7-8 to TRBJ1-3; no clear D gene. CDR1 is SGHVS, CDR2 FQNEAQ, per germline. This CDR3 region has 14 residues. Deletions cut 5 bases from V and 3 bases from J, with 11 bases between. CDR3: CASSAGVGGNTIYF. The DNA for the CDR3 is TGTGCCAGCAGCGCCGGCGTCGGTGGAAACACCATATATTTT.

This clone was observed a single time. The CDR3 here is CASSEFHEQYF. CDR3 sequence (DNA): TGCGCCAGCAGTGAATTCCACGAGCAGTACTTC. The V gene is TRBV10-2, the J gene TRBJ2-7; D remains unclear. The V and J ends lost 3 bases and 5 bases respectively, with 5 bases between them. The CDR3 runs 11 residues. Germline-derived CDR1 and CDR2 are WSHSY and SAAADI.

The chain combines TRBV5-6 with TRBJ2-7; perhaps TRBD1 as D (6 bases). V was clipped by 4 bases and J by 3 bases, with 17 bases between them. Looked up from germline, CDR1 is SGHDT and CDR2 is YYEEEE. The CDR3 is made up of 15 amino acids. The CDR3 nucleotides are TGTGCCAGCAGCAGATACAACCGGGGACACTACGAGCAGTACTTC. It yields the protein CASSRYNRGHYEQYF.

The chain joins TRBV30 to TRBJ2-1, with 11 bases lining up with TRBD2. The CDR3 is 14 residues long. Looked up from germline, CDR1 is GTSNPN and CDR2 is SVGIG (reference sequence). V lost 3 bases, J lost 7 bases, and 5 bases stayed unmatched. CDR3 bases: TGTGCCTGGAGGTTAGCGGGAGGGCATAATGAGCAGTTCTTC. It encodes CAWRLAGGHNEQFF.

The CDR3 bases are TGTGCCAGCAGCGGCTTAGCGGCCTCCTACAATGAGCAGTTCTTC. Its protein product is CASSGLAASYNEQFF. The chain links TRBV11-2 to TRBJ2-1; D is possibly TRBD2 (6 bases). The germline V gene encodes CDR1 SGHAT and CDR2 FQNNGV. The CDR3 has 15 residues. V was trimmed by 5 bases and J by 0 bases, leaving 11 bases between them.